The present entry profiles one T cell receptor beta chain with its context. The antigen is undetermined. This entry comes from a study of T cell responses to AZD1222 COVID-19 vaccine. General study findings and limits: The study identified only five or six AZD1222 recipients as seropositive at baseline.

Only in-frame clones appear in the TCRdb table, and some are missing; sequencing was by immunoSEQ multiplex PCR. The sample holds some 130,000 clones, roughly nine tenths seen once. The CDR3 length is 13 residues. Trimming cost V 2 bases and J 3 bases, with 8 bases left between them. CDR1 SNHLY and CDR2 FYNNEI come from the germline V gene. Here the sequenced sample was peripheral blood, taken on day 0 of AZD1222 vaccination. The origin of this receptor is an adult in good health. The rearrangement links TRBV2 to TRBJ2-7; D possibly corresponds to TRBD2 (5 bases). CDR3 region: CASSELRGYEQYF. The CDR3 nucleotides are TGTGCCAGCAGTGAACTCCGGGGCTACGAGCAGTACTTC. Based on the CDR3 plus reference TRBV2 and TRBJ2-7, the full variable domain is EPEVTQTPSHQVTQMGQEVILRCVPISNHLYFYWYRQILGQKVEFLVSFYNNEISEKSEIFDDQFSVERPDGSNFTLKIRSTKLEDSAMYFCASSELRGYEQYFGPGTRLTVT.